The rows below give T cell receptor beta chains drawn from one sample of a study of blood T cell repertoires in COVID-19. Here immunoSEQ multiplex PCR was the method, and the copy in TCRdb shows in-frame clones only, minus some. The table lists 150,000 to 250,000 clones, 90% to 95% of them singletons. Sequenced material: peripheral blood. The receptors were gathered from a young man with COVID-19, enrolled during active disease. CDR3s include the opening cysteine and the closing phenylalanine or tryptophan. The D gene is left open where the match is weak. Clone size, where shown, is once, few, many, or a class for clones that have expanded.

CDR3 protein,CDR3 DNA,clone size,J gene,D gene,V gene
CASGLSVENYGYTF,TGTGCTAGTGGTTTGTCGGTGGAGAACTATGGCTACACCTTC,.,TRBJ1-2,.,TRBV12-5
CASRKQGLEQFF,TGTGCCAGCCGCAAACAGGGGCTTGAGCAGTTCTTC,.,TRBJ2-1,TRBD1,TRBV12-3/TRBV12-4
CASIKTGWSTDTQYF,TGTGCCAGCATAAAGACAGGTTGGAGCACAGATACGCAGTATTTT,.,TRBJ2-3,.,TRBV2
CATSRRLAGGETQYF,TGTGCCACCAGCAGACGGCTAGCGGGGGGCGAGACCCAGTACTTC,.,TRBJ2-5,TRBD2,TRBV15
CASRPTGTFEGGSYGYTF,TGTGCCAGCAGGCCTACAGGGACCTTCGAGGGTGGGAGCTATGGCTACACCTTC,few,TRBJ1-2,.,TRBV13
CASSFSTGELFF,TGCGCCAGCAGCTTTAGCACCGGGGAGCTGTTTTTT,once,TRBJ2-2,.,TRBV5-1
CASSLTSYNSPLHF,TGTGCCAGCAGCTTGACATCATATAATTCACCCCTCCACTTT,.,TRBJ1-6,.,TRBV7-3
CAWGDRFSGNTIYF,TGTGCCTGGGGGGACAGGTTCTCTGGAAACACCATATATTTT,.,TRBJ1-3,.,TRBV21-1
CASSPLQDPKDTEAFF,TGTGCCAGCTCACCTTTACAGGATCCCAAGGACACTGAAGCTTTCTTT,.,TRBJ1-1,.,TRBV18
CASSLAGTASETQYF,TGCGCCAGCAGCTTGGCCGGGACAGCGAGCGAGACCCAGTACTTC,.,TRBJ2-5,TRBD1,TRBV5-1
CASSLSWGGSNQPQHF,TGTGCCAGCAGTTTAAGCTGGGGGGGAAGCAATCAGCCCCAGCATTTT,.,TRBJ1-5,.,TRBV27
CASSRQGHTEAFF,TGTGCCAGCAGCCGACAGGGGCACACTGAAGCTTTCTTT,.,TRBJ1-1,TRBD1,TRBV4-2
CASRTGTGIHEQYF,TGTGCCAGCAGAACCGGGACAGGGATCCACGAGCAGTACTTC,.,TRBJ2-7,TRBD1,TRBV6-5
CASSQEGGYVEAFF,TGCGCCAGCAGCCAAGAGGGGGGTTATGTTGAAGCTTTCTTT,.,TRBJ1-1,.,TRBV4-1
CATSRGQGPTEAFF,TGTGCCACCAGCAGAGGACAGGGCCCCACTGAAGCTTTCTTT,.,TRBJ1-1,TRBD1,TRBV15
CAIREIQGVNTEAFF,TGTGCCATCAGGGAGATACAGGGGGTGAACACTGAAGCTTTCTTT,.,TRBJ1-1,TRBD1,TRBV10-3
CASSLVRGGGTDTQYF,TGTGCCAGCAGTTTGGTACGGGGGGGCGGCACAGATACGCAGTATTTT,.,TRBJ2-3,TRBD2,TRBV28
CASSTAEAGGNTGELFF,TGTGCCAGCAGCACCGCTGAGGCAGGGGGGAACACCGGGGAGCTGTTTTTT,.,TRBJ2-2,TRBD1,TRBV9
CASSLGGGNQPQHF,TGTGCCAGCAGTCTCGGGGGGGGCAATCAGCCCCAGCATTTT,.,TRBJ1-5,.,TRBV6-6
CASSSQGNTIYF,TGTGCCAGCAGTTCACAGGGGAACACCATATATTTT,.,TRBJ1-3,TRBD1,TRBV6-5
CASSYQGPFGNQPQHF,TGTGCCAGCAGCTACCAGGGGCCTTTTGGGAATCAGCCCCAGCATTTT,.,TRBJ1-5,.,TRBV7-2
CASSPRGNTEAFF,TGTGCCAGCAGCCCCAGGGGGAACACTGAAGCTTTCTTT,.,TRBJ1-1,.,TRBV3-1/TRBV3-2
CASSSLIRQVRDGYTF,TGTGCCAGCAGCTCCCTCATACGGCAGGTCCGAGATGGCTACACCTTC,.,TRBJ1-2,.,TRBV5-4
CASSAGGEKLFF,TGTGCCAGCAGTGCAGGGGGGGAAAAACTGTTTTTT,.,TRBJ1-4,TRBD1,TRBV11-2
CASTTGEYEQYF,TGTGCCAGCACTACAGGAGAGTACGAGCAGTACTTC,.,TRBJ2-7,.,TRBV28
CASSVGGAYAEAFF,TGTGCCAGCAGCGTAGGTGGGGCTTACGCTGAAGCTTTCTTT,.,TRBJ1-1,.,TRBV9
CASRREEKLFF,TGCGCCAGCAGGAGGGAAGAAAAACTGTTTTTT,.,TRBJ1-4,.,TRBV23-1
CATSVVDRGVSGNTIYF,TGTGCCACCAGTGTTGTGGACAGGGGAGTATCTGGAAACACCATATATTTT,.,TRBJ1-3,TRBD1,TRBV24-1
CASSIPKGPGNTIYF,TGTGCCAGTAGTATACCGAAGGGGCCTGGAAACACCATATATTTT,.,TRBJ1-3,.,TRBV19
CASSEYIGYTF,TGTGCCAGCAGTGAATATATCGGCTACACCTTC,.,TRBJ1-2,.,TRBV6-1
CASSLIWGDPPYEQYF,TGTGCCAGCAGTTTAATATGGGGGGACCCCCCCTACGAGCAGTACTTC,.,TRBJ2-7,.,TRBV27
CASSPDGRFTGELFF,TGTGCCAGCAGCCCGGATGGGAGATTCACCGGGGAGCTGTTTTTT,.,TRBJ2-2,.,TRBV7-7
CASSESRTDHYGYTF,TGTGCCAGCAGTGAATCCAGGACAGATCACTATGGCTACACCTTC,.,TRBJ1-2,.,TRBV25-1
CASRARVQGNSPLHF,TGTGCCAGCAGGGCCAGAGTTCAGGGTAATTCACCCCTCCACTTT,.,TRBJ1-6,.,TRBV2
CASSPRVGGTSGDHTDTQYF,TGTGCCAGCTCACCACGGGTCGGTGGGACTAGCGGGGACCACACAGATACGCAGTATTTT,once,TRBJ2-3,TRBD2,TRBV18
CARRVGNRDKGYEQYF,TGTGCCAGACGAGTCGGGAACAGGGACAAAGGCTACGAGCAGTACTTC,.,TRBJ2-7,.,TRBV19
CASSFLGRSNEKLFF,TGTGCCAGCAGTTTCCTAGGGAGGTCTAATGAAAAACTGTTTTTT,.,TRBJ1-4,.,TRBV27
CASRDRDSNTEAFF,TGTGCCAGCAGGGACCGGGACAGCAACACTGAAGCTTTCTTT,once,TRBJ1-1,TRBD1,TRBV11-2
CASSISRSNQPQHF,TGTGCCAGTAGTATTAGCCGGTCTAATCAGCCCCAGCATTTT,.,TRBJ1-5,.,TRBV19
CASSRTSGGTRYNEQFF,TGTGCCAGCAGTAGGACTAGCGGGGGGACCCGCTACAATGAGCAGTTCTTC,.,TRBJ2-1,TRBD2,TRBV27
CASSSKRESQGYGYTF,TGTGCCAGCAGCTCTAAGCGGGAAAGCCAAGGGTATGGCTACACCTTC,.,TRBJ1-2,.,TRBV7-9
CASSLGQGSSGANVLTF,TGCGCCAGCAGCTTGGGACAGGGCAGCTCTGGGGCCAACGTCCTGACTTTC,.,TRBJ2-6,TRBD1,TRBV5-1
CAFGGSSGNTIYF,TGTGCCTTCGGGGGGAGCTCTGGAAACACCATATATTTT,.,TRBJ1-3,.,TRBV30
CASSSQGGEGNTIYF,TGCGCCAGCAGCTCGCAAGGCGGGGAGGGAAACACCATATATTTT,.,TRBJ1-3,.,TRBV5-1
CAWSVLKPGQGTYDTQYF,TGTGCCTGGAGTGTTTTAAAACCGGGACAGGGGACATATGATACGCAGTATTTT,.,TRBJ2-3,TRBD1,TRBV30
CASSPRQGNGNQPQHF,TGTGCCAGCTCACCACGACAGGGAAATGGCAATCAGCCCCAGCATTTT,.,TRBJ1-5,TRBD1,TRBV18
CAWSNGQGASYNEQFF,TGTGCCTGGAGTAATGGACAGGGGGCTTCCTACAATGAGCAGTTCTTC,.,TRBJ2-1,TRBD1,TRBV30
CASSEGTGGGPRNNEQFF,TGTGCCAGCAGTGAAGGGACAGGGGGCGGCCCGCGGAACAATGAGCAGTTCTTC,.,TRBJ2-1,TRBD1,TRBV6-1
CASSATGESNQPQHF,TGTGCCAGCAGCGCCACAGGAGAAAGTAATCAGCCCCAGCATTTT,.,TRBJ1-5,.,TRBV2
CASSLQGDQPQHF,TGTGCCAGCAGTTTACAGGGGGACCAGCCCCAGCATTTT,.,TRBJ1-5,TRBD1,TRBV12-3/TRBV12-4
CASSPMGGSSYEQYF,TGCGCCAGCAGCCCGATGGGAGGCAGCTCCTACGAGCAGTACTTC,.,TRBJ2-7,.,TRBV4-1
CASSLTSGVVREQYF,TGTGCCAGCAGCTTAACTAGCGGGGTTGTTCGCGAGCAGTACTTC,.,TRBJ2-7,TRBD2,TRBV7-6
CASSVAGSSQAGYTF,TGTGCCAGCAGCGTAGCCGGCTCCTCGCAGGCTGGCTACACCTTC,.,TRBJ1-2,.,TRBV9
CASRPPTGFVYGYTF,TGTGCCAGCAGGCCGCCGACAGGGTTCGTCTATGGCTACACCTTC,.,TRBJ1-2,TRBD1,TRBV6-5
CASSLQEGSQPQHF,TGTGCCAGCAGTTTACAGGAGGGCAGTCAGCCCCAGCATTTT,.,TRBJ1-5,.,TRBV27